A single sample is the source of the 2 T cell receptor beta chains below, sequenced in a study of blood T cell repertoires in COVID-19. Clones were read by immunoSEQ multiplex PCR, and TCRdb kept only the in-frame ones, dropping some. The sample holds about 200,000 clones, around 87% seen once. Sequencing used PBMCs or T cells enriched from blood (not recorded which). The receptor source for this set is a woman aged 40 to 49 in a cohort exposed to, infected with or recovered from COVID-19 (not recorded which).

In DNA form, the CDR3 reads TGTGCCAGCAGCTTTACGAGAGCTCGGGGGGGCGGCGATGAGCAGTTCTTC. Protein sequence: CASSFTRARGGGDEQFF. The rearrangement uses TRBV7-2 and TRBJ2-1, with 8 bases fitting TRBD2. The V segment lost 3 bases and the J segment 8 bases; nucleotides outside the gene matches: 15. Germline V gene lookup returns CDR1 SGHTA and CDR2 FQGNSA. The CDR3 has 17 residues.

The count of this clone is one. The chain couples TRBV19 to TRBJ2-7; TRBD2 might be the D (6 bases). With 1 base removed from V and 3 bases from J, the gap between germline ends came to 13 bases. The CDR3 is 15 residues long. Germline CDR1 and CDR2: LNHDA and SQIVND (reference sequence). The CDR3 sequence: CASSIGAGGGYEQYF. The CDR3 bases are TGTGCCAGTAGTATAGGAGCCGGGGGAGGCTACGAGCAGTACTTC.